Following are 10 T cell receptor beta chains from one sample sequenced in a study of T-cell reconstitution after alpha-beta-depleted transplantation in children (dated by TCRdb to about 2016). The library relied on PCR. Sequencing took place on an Illumina HiSeq 2500. TCR libraries were prepared with molecular barcoding, using unique molecular identifiers to normalize TCRbeta repertoire quantification. The raw public reads went through TCRdb reprocessing: fastp at Q25, MiXCR clone calling, in-frame beta chains kept. Rows matching on CDR3 protein sequence are summarized as one entry with the most common DNA and genes. This sample comprises around 670,000 distinct CDR3 sequences, approximately 14% of them detected only once. The ten largest make up around 0.79% of the sample. The treatment or condition label, read with the paper, signifies: allogeneic hematopoietic cell transplantation with graft depleted of TCRalphabeta T cells and CD19 B cells.

The sample in question was PBMCs, obtained before TCRalphabeta/CD19-depleted stem cell transplant. All receptors come from a girl aged 2 to 9 with congenital amegakaryocytic thrombocytopenia, due to receive a stem cell transplant.

This clonotype came up a few times. The chain joins TRBV20-1 to TRBJ2-7, with a weak D call TRBD2 (6 bases). Germline assignment: CDR1 DFQATT and CDR2 SNEGSKA (reference sequence). This CDR3 comprises 15 residues. V was shortened by 0 bases and J by 5 bases, with 17 bases between the two germline ends. CDR3: CSARDRGLANNEQYF. The DNA for the CDR3 is TGCAGTGCTAGAGATCGTGGGCTAGCGAACAACGAGCAGTACTTC.

The chain has TRBV29-1 and TRBJ2-7; 7 bases are shared with TRBD2. The V gene end was trimmed by 4 bases and the J gene end by 5 bases; junction bases not matched to a gene: 8. The CDR3 spans 13 residues. Germline V gene sequence: CDR1 SQVTM, CDR2 ANQGSEA. CDR3 protein: CSVGRGGPDEQYF. For the CDR3, the DNA is TGCAGCGTTGGTCGGGGAGGGCCGGACGAGCAGTACTTC.

V and J are TRBV20-1 and TRBJ1-5, with D tentatively TRBD1 (5 bases). V dropped 6 bases and J dropped 9 bases, with 15 bases sitting between them. Germline V gene sequence: CDR1 DFQATT, CDR2 SNEGSKA (reference sequence). The CDR3 runs to 12 residues. The CDR3 region has the DNA TGCAGTGCCAAGCGGGGGATCCTGCCCCAGCATTTT. It is translated as CSAKRGILPQHF.

This clonotype was seen at least ten times. The V call is TRBV20-1, the J call TRBJ2-1, with D possibly TRBD1 on 5 matching bases. V was cut by 2 bases and J by 8 bases, with 16 bases left in between. The CDR3 contains 14 residues. From germline, CDR1 is DFQATT and CDR2 SNEGSKA (reference sequence). The CDR3 sequence is CSARPEFRGYEQFF. Written as DNA, the CDR3 is TGCAGTGCTAGACCTGAATTTAGGGGCTATGAGCAGTTCTTC.

The chain combines TRBV3-1 with TRBJ2-7; TRBD2 matches at 9 bases. This CDR3 has 16 amino acids. V shed 5 bases, J shed 2 bases, and the junction held 10 bases outside the gene matches. Germline lookup yields CDR1 LGHDT and CDR2 YNNKEL (reference sequence). CDR3 in amino acids: CASSSISGSEPYEQYF. The CDR3 nucleotides read TGTGCCAGCAGCTCAATTAGCGGGAGCGAACCCTACGAGCAGTACTTC.

The V and J genes are TRBV4-1 and TRBJ2-4, with 8 bases aligning to TRBD2. Germline CDR1 is MGHRA and CDR2 is YSYEKL. V shed 1 base, J shed 7 bases, and the junction held 15 bases outside the gene matches. The CDR3 runs to 18 residues. The CDR3: CASSQVGYSGSSGNIQYF. CDR3 coding DNA: TGCGCCAGCAGCCAAGTTGGGTACAGCGGGAGTTCCGGGAACATTCAGTACTTC.

This chain joins TRBV12-3 or TRBV12-4 and TRBJ2-7; 7 bases match TRBD1. Trimming cost V 6 bases and J 2 bases; bases outside gene matches: 7. The CDR3 length is 14 residues. The DNA for the CDR3 is TGTGCCAGCAGGAAACAGGGGTGTACCTACGAGCAGTACTTC. This codes for CASRKQGCTYEQYF.

This clonotype has just a few counts. The chain links TRBV20-1 to TRBJ2-3, with D possibly TRBD2 on 6 matching bases. The germline gives CDR1 DFQATT, CDR2 SNEGSKA (reference sequence). This CDR3 spans 16 amino acids. The V end was cut by 5 bases, the J end by 4 bases, with 22 bases between. The CDR3 region has the DNA TGCAGTGCTCCCGGCGGGGCTGGGAGCGGGCCAGATACGCAGTATTTT. This sequence encodes CSAPGGAGSGPDTQYF.

This clonotype was recorded many times. V usage is TRBV27 and J usage is TRBJ2-7; D possibly corresponds to TRBD2 (5 bases). The V gene's germline CDR1 is MNHEY and CDR2 SMNVEV (reference sequence). This CDR3 is built from 17 residues. V lost 9 bases, J lost 2 bases, and 26 bases lay in between. The CDR3 loop reads CASFPAPPGTRTYEQYF. As DNA, the CDR3 is TGTGCCAGTTTTCCCGCCCCGCCAGGTACTAGAACCTACGAGCAGTACTTC.

This clonotype was picked up a small number of times. The chain employs TRBV7-9 and TRBJ2-7, with 7 positions matching TRBD1. The junction had 8 bases not matched to a gene; V was cut back by 4 bases and J by 5 bases. CDR3 length equals 14 residues. CDR1 SEHNR and CDR2 FQNEAQ come from the germline V gene (reference sequence). This CDR3 is CASSSPTGSDEQYF. CDR3 DNA sequence: TGTGCCAGCAGCTCCCCGACAGGGTCCGACGAGCAGTACTTC.